A single sample is the source of the 15 T cell receptor beta chains below, sequenced in a study of control samples from healthy donors and cancer patients. Only in-frame clones appear in the TCRdb table, and some are missing; sequencing was by immunoSEQ multiplex PCR. Found here are under 140,000 clones, roughly 88% of them singletons; the top ten hold roughly 4%. Sequenced: PBMCs. All receptors derive from a woman between 55 and 75 years old with lung cancer.

The chain employs TRBV7-2 and TRBJ1-1; tentatively, D is TRBD1 (5 bases). CDR1 is SGHTA, CDR2 FQGNSA, per germline. This CDR3 spans 13 amino acids. Trimming took off 7 bases at V and 7 bases at J, with 16 bases between the two ends. The CDR3 region is CASNLGVGYEAFF. In nucleotides, the CDR3 is TGTGCCAGCAACCTGGGGGTGGGATATGAAGCTTTCTTT.

The rearrangement links TRBV6-1 to TRBJ1-3; no firm D call. Deletions cut 3 bases from V and 1 base from J, with 13 bases between. This CDR3 comprises 16 residues. CDR1 and CDR2 (germline): MNHNS, SASEGT. The CDR3 sequence is CASSEVQVMSGNTIYF. The CDR3, as DNA: TGTGCCAGCAGTGAGGTGCAGGTAATGTCTGGAAACACCATATATTTT.

V and J are TRBV6-5 and TRBJ1-5; D not certain. The CDR3 runs to 14 residues. V lost 7 bases, J lost 1 base, and 11 bases lay in between. From germline, CDR1 is MNHEY and CDR2 SVGAGI. The CDR3 loop reads CASTPQDSNQPQHF. CDR3 nucleotides: TGTGCCAGCACCCCCCAAGACAGCAATCAGCCCCAGCATTTT.

The CDR3 DNA follows: TGCAGCGTTGAAGACAGGGAGGGAGAGACCCAGTACTTC. This gives the protein CSVEDREGETQYF. The J gene is TRBJ2-5, the V gene TRBV29-1; 7 nucleotides line up with TRBD2. The junction had 2 bases not matched to a gene; V was cut back by 0 bases and J by 4 bases. CDR1 and CDR2 (germline): SQVTM, ANQGSEA. The CDR3 covers 13 residues.

The count of this clone is one. The chain recombines TRBV6-6 with TRBJ2-7; tentative D call: TRBD1 (6 bases). The CDR3 loop spans 14 amino acids. V was clipped by 6 bases and J by 2 bases, with 14 bases between them. Germline CDR1 reads MNHNY; CDR2 reads SVGAGI (reference sequence). The CDR3 nucleotides read TGTGCCAGCAGGGGGGCCCAGGCGCCCTACGAGCAGTACTTC. This gives the protein CASRGAQAPYEQYF.

The chain couples TRBV5-1 to TRBJ1-2; 8 nucleotides match TRBD1. CDR3 length: 11 residues. Germline V gene sequence: CDR1 SGHRS, CDR2 YFSETQ. Trimming cost V 0 bases and J 11 bases; bases outside gene matches: 0. Written as DNA, the CDR3 is TGCGCCAGCAGCTTGGACAGGGGGTACACCTTC. This gives the protein CASSLDRGYTF.

The V and J genes are TRBV7-2 and TRBJ2-7; D is ambiguous. The CDR3 totals 13 residues. V was pared by 3 bases and J by 1 base, with 7 bases between. The germline V gene has CDR1 SGHTA and CDR2 FQGNSA. CDR3 amino acids: CASSFDFSYEQYF. The CDR3 region has the DNA TGTGCCAGCAGCTTTGACTTTTCCTACGAGCAGTACTTC.

This chain uses TRBV5-1 with TRBJ1-1, with D hard to call. The V end was cut by 0 bases, the J end by 1 base, with 16 bases between. The CDR3 is 17 amino acids. Germline CDR1 reads SGHRS; CDR2 reads YFSETQ. The CDR3: CASSLEGGWRGNTEAFF. In nucleotides, the CDR3 is TGCGCCAGCAGCTTGGAAGGAGGGTGGCGGGGGAACACTGAAGCTTTCTTT.

The V call is TRBV28, the J call TRBJ2-2; D gene unclear. This CDR3 region has 15 residues. The V gene's germline CDR1 is MDHEN and CDR2 SYDVKM. V lost 3 bases and J 1 base, leaving 9 bases between the germline ends. The DNA of the CDR3 is TGTGCCAGCAGTTTGTCCCGGAGGAACACCGGGGAGCTGTTTTTT. This translates into CASSLSRRNTGELFF.

The DNA of the CDR3 is TGCGCCAGCAGCTTTGCCGGGGGCACAGATACGCAGTATTTT. Amino acids: CASSFAGGTDTQYF. The V gene is TRBV5-1, the J gene TRBJ2-3; a weak D match, TRBD2 (5 bases). CDR3 length: 14 amino acids. Germline values: CDR1 SGHRS, CDR2 YFSETQ. Deletions cut 2 bases from V and 1 base from J, with 8 bases between.

V and J are TRBV9 and TRBJ2-3; no definite D call. Trimming shortened V by 4 bases and J by 0 bases, and 15 bases separated the two germline ends. The CDR3 extends over 16 amino acids. Germline loops: CDR1 SGDLS, CDR2 YYNGEE. CDR3 in DNA: TGTGCCAGCAGCCGGCACGGAGCAGCAAGCACAGATACGCAGTATTTT. Its translation: CASSRHGAASTDTQYF. The full variable domain, rest sourced from reference TRBV9 and TRBJ2-3, is DSGVTQTPKHLITATGQRVTLRCSPRSGDLSVYWYQQSLDQGLQFLIQYYNGEERAKGNILERFSAQQFPDLHSELNLSSLELGDSALYFCASSRHGAASTDTQYFGPGTRLTVL.

The CDR3 DNA follows: TGTGCCAGCAGTTACCTGGGACAGGGGGGTCAGCCCCAGCATTTT. Its translation is CASSYLGQGGQPQHF. This chain links TRBV6-5 with TRBJ1-5; 11 bases map to TRBD1. Germline assignment: CDR1 MNHEY and CDR2 SVGAGI. This CDR3 is 15 amino acids long. Trimming took 2 bases from V and 6 from J; bases not matched to a gene: 3.

This chain connects TRBV5-1 to TRBJ2-3, with TRBD2 matching over 10 bases. This CDR3 spans 15 amino acids. The V gene end was trimmed by 4 bases and the J gene end by 5 bases; junction bases not matched to a gene: 7. CDR1 and CDR2 (germline): SGHRS, YFSETQ. DNA of the CDR3: TGCGCCAGCAGCGAACTAGCGGGGATTCGAGATACGCAGTATTTT. As protein: CASSELAGIRDTQYF.

The chain recombines TRBV6-6 with TRBJ2-2; TRBD2 matches 8 bases. The V and J ends lost 5 bases and 1 base, in that order; junction bases with no gene match: 9. The CDR3 contains 17 residues. From germline, CDR1 is MNHNY and CDR2 SVGAGI (reference sequence). The CDR3 coding sequence is TGTGCCAGCAGTCCGATCCGGAGCGGGGGGAACACCGGGGAGCTGTTTTTT. This sequence encodes CASSPIRSGGNTGELFF.

The chain couples TRBV7-2 to TRBJ1-6; a possible D gene is TRBD1 (6 bases). From germline, CDR1 is SGHTA and CDR2 FQGNSA. The CDR3 is 14 residues long. V was clipped by 2 bases and J by 7 bases, with 9 bases between them. The CDR3 coding sequence is TGTGCCAGCAGCTTAACAGGGAACAATTCACCCCTCCACTTT. This gives the protein CASSLTGNNSPLHF.